This T cell receptor beta chain was documented in a study of tumor-infiltrating lymphocytes in primary liver carcinoma. Study as a whole: About 3.5 to 8 million productive TCRbeta reads were obtained from the samples, with similar numbers across tissue types.

TCR beta cDNA came from about 0.55 ug total RNA, primed with a constant-region primer. Each TCR beta library was derived from three nested multiplex PCR rounds that employed slightly modified ARM-PCR. The first two PCR rounds used TRBV1-TRBV30 primers with a Cbeta primer, roughly 10 cycles each. TCRdb fed the multiplex PCR reads into MiXCR, producing one record per CDR3 protein. The sample includes tens of thousands of distinct CDR3 sequences, 65% to 85% of them seen just once. Note on this clonotype: The CDR3 does not close with the conserved phenylalanine or tryptophan, likely indicating a read error.

The germline V gene encodes CDR1 MDHEN and CDR2 SYDVKM. The CDR3 consists of 14 residues. Between 20 and 30 mg of unsorted bulk tissue served as the source from which RNA and DNA were co-extracted. This clonotype originated in a woman aged 25-40 years with primary liver carcinoma and hepatitis B virus infection. The sample taken for sequencing was liver tumor tissue from sampling region 2. Subset given: tumor region T2, inferior pole. This chain links TRBV28 with TRBJ2-1, with 8 nucleotides matching TRBD2. Written as DNA, the CDR3 is TGTACCAGTAGGGGGACTAGTGGCGACAATGAGCAGTTCCTC. This gives the protein CTSRGTSGDNEQFL.